This entry features one T cell receptor (beta chain) sequence. Its target is unknown. This specimen comes from a study of OX40 agonist ivuxolimab in advanced cancers. Study overall: Patients were dosed with the agonistic anti-OX40 (CD134) antibody ivuxolimab. Patients received intravenous ivuxolimab every 2 weeks at 0.01 to 10 mg/kg.

The table came from immunoSEQ multiplex PCR; TCRdb's copy has only in-frame clones and leaves some out. The sample holds 67,000 or so clones, approximately 86% seen once. Notes on the study in general: Individuals who were partial responders at 0.1-3.0 mg/kg had clonal expansion that ranked among the lowest. With doses of 0.1 to 3.0 mg/kg, CD4+ and CD8+ blood T cells had undergone clonal expansion by week 6.

Germline values: CDR1 KGHSY, CDR2 FQNENV. The trim removed 4 bases at V and 4 bases at J, leaving 5 bases unmatched. CDR3 length: 15 residues. Here the sequenced sample was CD4+ or CD8+ T cells sorted from blood, taken in a trial of the OX40 agonist ivuxolimab. The J gene is TRBJ2-1, the V gene TRBV16; 9 bases map to TRBD2. This clonotype was obtained from an adult with an advanced solid tumor such as melanoma, head and neck, liver or kidney cancer. CDR3 residues: CASSRGGRAYNEQFF. CDR3 coding DNA: TGTGCCAGCAGCCGGGGCGGGAGGGCATACAATGAGCAGTTCTTC.